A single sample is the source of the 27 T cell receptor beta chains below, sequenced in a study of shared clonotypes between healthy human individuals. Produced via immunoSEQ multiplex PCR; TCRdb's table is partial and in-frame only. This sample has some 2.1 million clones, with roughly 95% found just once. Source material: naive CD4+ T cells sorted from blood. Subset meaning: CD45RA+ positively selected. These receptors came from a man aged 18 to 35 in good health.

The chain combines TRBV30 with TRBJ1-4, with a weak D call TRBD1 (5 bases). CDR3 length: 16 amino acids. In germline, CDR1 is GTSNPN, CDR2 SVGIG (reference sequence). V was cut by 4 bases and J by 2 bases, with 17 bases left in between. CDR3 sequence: CAWTKTRGGTNEKLFF. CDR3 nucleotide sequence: TGTGCCTGGACCAAAACACGCGGGGGGACTAATGAAAAACTGTTTTTT.

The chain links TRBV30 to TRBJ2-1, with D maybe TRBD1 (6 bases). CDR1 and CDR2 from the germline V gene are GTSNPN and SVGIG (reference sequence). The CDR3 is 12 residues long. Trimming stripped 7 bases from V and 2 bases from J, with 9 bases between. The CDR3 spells CASGQPYNEQFF. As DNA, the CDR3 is TGTGCCTCCGGACAGCCCTACAATGAGCAGTTCTTC.

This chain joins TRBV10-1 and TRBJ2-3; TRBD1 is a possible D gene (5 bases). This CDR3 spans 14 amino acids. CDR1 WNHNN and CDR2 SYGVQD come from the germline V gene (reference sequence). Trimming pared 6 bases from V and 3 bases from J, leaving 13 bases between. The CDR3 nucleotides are TGCGCCAGCAGAGCAGGGATTGGGACAGATACGCAGTATTTT. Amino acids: CASRAGIGTDTQYF.

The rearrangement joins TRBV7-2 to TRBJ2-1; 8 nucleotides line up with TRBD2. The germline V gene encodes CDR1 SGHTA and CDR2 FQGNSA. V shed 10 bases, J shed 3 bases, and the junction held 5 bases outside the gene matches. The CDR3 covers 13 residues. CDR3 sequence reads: CATRLASYNEQFF. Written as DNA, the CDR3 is TGTGCCACCAGACTAGCGAGCTACAATGAGCAGTTCTTC.

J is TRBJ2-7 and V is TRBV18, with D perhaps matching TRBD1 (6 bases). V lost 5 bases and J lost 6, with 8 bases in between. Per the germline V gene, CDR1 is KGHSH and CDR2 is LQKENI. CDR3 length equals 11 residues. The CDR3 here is CASSSGVEQYF. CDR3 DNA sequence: TGTGCCAGCTCATCAGGGGTCGAGCAGTACTTC.

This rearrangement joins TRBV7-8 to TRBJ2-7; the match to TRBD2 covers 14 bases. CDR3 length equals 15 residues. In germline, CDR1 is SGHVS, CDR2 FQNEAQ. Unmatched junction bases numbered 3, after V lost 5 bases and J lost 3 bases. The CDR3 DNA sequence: TGTGCCAGCAGCCGGGGACTAGCGGGAGTCTACGAGCAGTACTTC. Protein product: CASSRGLAGVYEQYF.

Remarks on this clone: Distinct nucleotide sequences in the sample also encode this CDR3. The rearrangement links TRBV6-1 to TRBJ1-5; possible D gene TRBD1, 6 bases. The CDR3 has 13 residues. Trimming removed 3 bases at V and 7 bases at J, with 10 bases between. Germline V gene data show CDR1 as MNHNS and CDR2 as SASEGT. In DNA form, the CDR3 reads TGTGCCAGCAGTGAGGGGGCGCGGCAGCCCCAGCATTTT. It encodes CASSEGARQPQHF.

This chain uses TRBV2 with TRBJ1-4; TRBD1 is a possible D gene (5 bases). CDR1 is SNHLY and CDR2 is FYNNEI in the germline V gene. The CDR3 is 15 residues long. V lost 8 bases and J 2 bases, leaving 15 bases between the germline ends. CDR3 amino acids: CASALGGRTNEKLFF. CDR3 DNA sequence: TGTGCCAGCGCCCTCGGGGGGAGGACTAATGAAAAACTGTTTTTT.

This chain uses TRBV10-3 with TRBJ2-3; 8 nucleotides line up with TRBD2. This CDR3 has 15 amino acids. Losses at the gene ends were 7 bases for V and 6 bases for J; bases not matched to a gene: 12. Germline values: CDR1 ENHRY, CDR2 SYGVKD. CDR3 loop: CAINFGRGGVDTQYF. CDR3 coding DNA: TGTGCCATCAACTTCGGCCGGGGGGGTGTGGATACGCAGTATTTT.

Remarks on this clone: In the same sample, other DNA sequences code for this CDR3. The CDR3 DNA reads as TGTGCCAGCAGCTTGGAAGGGCAGCTCTCTGGAAACACCATATATTTT. This codes for CASSLEGQLSGNTIYF. The V and J genes are TRBV5-4 and TRBJ1-3; D gene ambiguous. Germline V lookup: CDR1 SGHNT, CDR2 YYREEE (reference sequence). The length of the CDR3 is 16 residues. Trimming removed 0 bases at V and 0 bases at J, with 10 bases between.

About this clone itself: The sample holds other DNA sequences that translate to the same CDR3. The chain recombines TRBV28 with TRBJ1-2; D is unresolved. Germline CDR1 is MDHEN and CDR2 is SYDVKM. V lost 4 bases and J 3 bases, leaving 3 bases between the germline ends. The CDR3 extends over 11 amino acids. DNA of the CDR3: TGTGCCAGCAGTTCTGACTATGGCTACACCTTC. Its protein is CASSSDYGYTF.

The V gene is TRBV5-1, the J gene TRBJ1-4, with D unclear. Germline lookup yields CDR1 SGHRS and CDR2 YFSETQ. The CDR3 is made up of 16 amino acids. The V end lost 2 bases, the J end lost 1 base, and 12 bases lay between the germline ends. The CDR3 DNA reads TGCGCCAGCAGCTTCGGTACAGCCATAACTAATGAAAAACTGTTTTTT. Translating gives CASSFGTAITNEKLFF.

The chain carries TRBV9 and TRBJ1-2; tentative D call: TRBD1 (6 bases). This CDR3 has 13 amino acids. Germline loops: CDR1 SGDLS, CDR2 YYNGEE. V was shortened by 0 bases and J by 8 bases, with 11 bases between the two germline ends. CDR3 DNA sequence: TGTGCCAGCAGCGTAGCAGGGGTCGAAGGCTACACCTTC. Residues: CASSVAGVEGYTF.

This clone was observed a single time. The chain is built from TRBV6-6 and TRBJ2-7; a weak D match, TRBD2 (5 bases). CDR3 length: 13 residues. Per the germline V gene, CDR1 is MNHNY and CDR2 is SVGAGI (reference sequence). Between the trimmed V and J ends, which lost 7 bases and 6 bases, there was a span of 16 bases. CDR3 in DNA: TGTGCCAGCACCAACCGGGAAGTCGGCGAGCAGTACTTC. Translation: CASTNREVGEQYF.

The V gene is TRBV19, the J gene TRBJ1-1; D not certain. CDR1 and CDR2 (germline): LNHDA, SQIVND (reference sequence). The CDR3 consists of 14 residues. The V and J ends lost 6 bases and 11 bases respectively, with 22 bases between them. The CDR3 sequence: CASRDAIRPAIAFF. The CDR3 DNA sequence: TGTGCCAGTAGGGACGCGATACGGCCAGCCATTGCTTTCTTT. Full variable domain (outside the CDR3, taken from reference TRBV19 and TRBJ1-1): DGGITQSPKYLFRKEGQNVTLSCEQNLNHDAMYWYRQDPGQGLRLIYYSQIVNDFQKGDIAEGYSVSREKKESFPLTVTSAQKNPTAFYLCASRDAIRPAIAFFGQGTRLTVV.

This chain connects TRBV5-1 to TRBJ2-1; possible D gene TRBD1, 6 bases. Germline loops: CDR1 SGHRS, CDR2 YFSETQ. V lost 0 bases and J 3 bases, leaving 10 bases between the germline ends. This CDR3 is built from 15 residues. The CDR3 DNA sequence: TGCGCCAGCAGCTTGGGACAGGCAATCTACAATGAGCAGTTCTTC. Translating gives CASSLGQAIYNEQFF.

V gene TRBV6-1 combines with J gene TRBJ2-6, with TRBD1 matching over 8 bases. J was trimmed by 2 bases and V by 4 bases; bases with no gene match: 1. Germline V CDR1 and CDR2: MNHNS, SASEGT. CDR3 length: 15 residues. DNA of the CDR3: TGTGCCAGCAGTGGGGGACAGGCTGGGGCCAACGTCCTGACTTTC. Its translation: CASSGGQAGANVLTF.

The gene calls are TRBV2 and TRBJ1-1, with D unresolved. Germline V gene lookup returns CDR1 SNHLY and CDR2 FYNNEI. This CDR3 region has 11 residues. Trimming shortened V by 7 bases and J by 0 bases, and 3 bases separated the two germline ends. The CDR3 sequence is CASMMNTEAFF. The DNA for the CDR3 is TGTGCCAGCATGATGAACACTGAAGCTTTCTTT.

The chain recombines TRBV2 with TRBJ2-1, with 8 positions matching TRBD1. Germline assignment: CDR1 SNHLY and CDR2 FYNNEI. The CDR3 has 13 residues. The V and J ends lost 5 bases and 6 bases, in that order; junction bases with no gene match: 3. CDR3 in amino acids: CASSSDRANEQFF. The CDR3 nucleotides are TGTGCCAGCAGTTCGGACAGGGCCAATGAGCAGTTCTTC.

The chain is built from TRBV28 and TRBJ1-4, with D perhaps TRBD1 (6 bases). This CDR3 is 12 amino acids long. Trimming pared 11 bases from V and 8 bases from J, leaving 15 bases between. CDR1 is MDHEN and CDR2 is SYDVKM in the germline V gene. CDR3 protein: CACKTGHEKLFF. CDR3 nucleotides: TGTGCCTGCAAGACAGGTCACGAAAAACTGTTTTTT.

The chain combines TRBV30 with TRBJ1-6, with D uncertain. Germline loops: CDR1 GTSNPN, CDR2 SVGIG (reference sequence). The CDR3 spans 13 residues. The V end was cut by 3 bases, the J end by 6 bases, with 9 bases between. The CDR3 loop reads CAWRGLGNSPLHF. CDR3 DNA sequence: TGTGCCTGGAGGGGCTTGGGTAATTCACCCCTCCACTTT.

The CDR3 sequence: CASSLSYSGEQFF. The CDR3 DNA is TGTGCCAGCAGCTTATCGTACTCTGGTGAGCAGTTCTTC. The rearrangement joins TRBV7-2 to TRBJ2-1; D unresolved. The CDR3 contains 13 residues. With 2 bases removed from V and 9 bases from J, the gap between germline ends came to 11 bases. CDR1 and CDR2 from the germline V gene are SGHTA and FQGNSA.

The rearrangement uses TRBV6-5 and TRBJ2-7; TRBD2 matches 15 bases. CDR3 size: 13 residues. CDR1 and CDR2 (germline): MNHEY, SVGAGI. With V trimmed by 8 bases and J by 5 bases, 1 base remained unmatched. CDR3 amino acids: CASGTSGRNEQYF. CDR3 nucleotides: TGTGCCAGCGGGACTAGCGGGAGGAACGAGCAGTACTTC.

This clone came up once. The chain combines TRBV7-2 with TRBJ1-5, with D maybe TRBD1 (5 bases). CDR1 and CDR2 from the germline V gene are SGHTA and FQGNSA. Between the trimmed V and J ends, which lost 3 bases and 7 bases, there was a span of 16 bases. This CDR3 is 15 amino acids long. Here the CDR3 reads CASSLGPGSRQPQHF. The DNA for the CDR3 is TGTGCCAGCAGCTTGGGCCCAGGGTCACGGCAGCCCCAGCATTTT.

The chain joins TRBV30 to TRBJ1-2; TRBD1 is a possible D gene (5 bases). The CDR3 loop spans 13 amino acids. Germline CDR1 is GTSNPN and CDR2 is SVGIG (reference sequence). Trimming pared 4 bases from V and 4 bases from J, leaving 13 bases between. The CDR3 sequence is CAWTGRALYGYTF. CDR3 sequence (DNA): TGTGCCTGGACAGGGAGGGCTCTCTATGGCTACACCTTC. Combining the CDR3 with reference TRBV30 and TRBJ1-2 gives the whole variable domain SQTIHQWPATLVQPVGSPLSLECTVEGTSNPNLYWYRQAAGRGLQLLFYSVGIGQISSEVPQNLSASRPQDRQFILSSKKLLLSDSGFYLCAWTGRALYGYTFGSGTRLTVV.

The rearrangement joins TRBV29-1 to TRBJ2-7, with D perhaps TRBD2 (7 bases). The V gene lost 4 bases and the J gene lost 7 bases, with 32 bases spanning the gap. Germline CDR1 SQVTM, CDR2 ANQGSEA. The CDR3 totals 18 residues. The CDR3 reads CSVAGEGSKGSSVLEQYF. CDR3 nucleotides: TGCAGCGTTGCAGGGGAGGGGAGTAAGGGCTCCTCGGTATTGGAGCAGTACTTC.

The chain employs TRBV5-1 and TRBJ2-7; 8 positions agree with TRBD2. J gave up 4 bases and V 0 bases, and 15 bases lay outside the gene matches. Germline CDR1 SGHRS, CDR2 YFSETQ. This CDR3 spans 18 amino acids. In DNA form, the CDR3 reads TGCGCCAGCAGCTTGGCTTCTCCCAGCCCCGGGGGGGTGTACGAGCAGTACTTC. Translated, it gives CASSLASPSPGGVYEQYF.